The rows below give T cell receptor beta chains drawn from one sample of a study of blood T cell repertoires in COVID-19. Measured with immunoSEQ multiplex PCR; TCRdb has only the in-frame clones, and not every one. The sample has roughly 150,000 clones, roughly 84% seen once. Sequenced: PBMCs or T cells enriched from blood (not recorded which). These receptors were taken from a man aged 65-85 years who had been exposed to COVID-19. The CDR3 runs from the conserved cysteine through the conserved F or W. The order of the fields is CDR3 length, J gene, D gene, V gene, clone size, CDR3 protein, CDR3 DNA. D genes are given only for firm matches. For some rows the clone size is stated as once, few or many, or as a class when expanded; others skip it.

>15|TRBJ2-4|TRBD1|TRBV5-1|once
CASSETGALTNIQYF
TGCGCCAGCAGTGAAACAGGGGCCCTTACAAACATTCAGTACTTC
>15|TRBJ2-1|TRBD2|TRBV9|.
CASSVALAGLNEQFF
TGTGCCAGCAGCGTAGCACTAGCGGGGCTCAATGAGCAGTTCTTC
>12|TRBJ2-7|.|TRBV20-1|.
CSASTGNYEQYF
TGCAGTGCTAGTACAGGGAACTACGAGCAGTACTTC
>15|TRBJ2-1|TRBD2|TRBV5-4|.
CASSLSQRGNNEQFF
TGTGCCAGCAGCTTGAGCCAGCGGGGAAACAATGAGCAGTTCTTC
>16|TRBJ2-3|.|TRBV4-3|.
CASSQSGPRAGDTQYF
TGCGCCAGCAGCCAATCCGGGCCCCGGGCGGGAGATACGCAGTATTTT
>16|TRBJ2-3|TRBD2|TRBV4-3|.
CASSQGTSTPTYTQYF
TGCGCCAGCAGCCAAGGGACTAGCACGCCCACTTATACGCAGTATTTT
>15|TRBJ1-5|TRBD1|TRBV28|.
CASSRDRVDNQPQHF
TGTGCCAGCAGCCGGGACAGGGTGGACAATCAGCCCCAGCATTTT
>15|TRBJ1-4|TRBD1|TRBV18|.
CASSPPGGAGEKLFF
TGTGCCAGCTCACCACCAGGGGGCGCGGGTGAAAAACTGTTTTTT
>16|TRBJ1-4|.|TRBV7-9|few
CASTRGAGTSNEKLFF
TGTGCCAGCACCCGGGGGGCCGGGACCAGTAATGAAAAACTGTTTTTT
>13|TRBJ1-5|.|TRBV29-1|.
CSVQIRSNQPQHF
TGCAGCGTACAGATCAGAAGCAATCAGCCCCAGCATTTT
>13|TRBJ2-5|.|TRBV30|.
CAWSVTVQETQYF
TGTGCCTGGAGTGTAACCGTGCAGGAGACCCAGTACTTC
>16|TRBJ2-1|.|TRBV27|.
CASSRSGPGSYNEQFF
TGTGCCAGCAGCCGTAGCGGCCCGGGATCCTACAATGAGCAGTTCTTC
>17|TRBJ2-3|TRBD1|TRBV5-4|.
CASSKSVSGQGLQTQYF
TGTGCCAGCAGCAAATCTGTCTCGGGACAGGGGCTTCAAACGCAGTATTTT
>11|TRBJ1-2|.|TRBV20-1|.
CSARDSWGYTF
TGCAGTGCTAGAGATAGCTGGGGCTACACCTTC
>14|TRBJ1-1|TRBD1|TRBV6-5|once
CASRGQGKNTEAFF
TGTGCCAGCAGGGGACAGGGGAAAAACACTGAAGCTTTCTTT
>14|TRBJ2-3|TRBD2|TRBV19|.
CASSSSGGADTQYF
TGTGCCAGTAGTTCCAGCGGGGGGGCAGATACGCAGTATTTT
>14|TRBJ2-1|TRBD2|TRBV7-2|.
CASSRGGGPQEQFF
TGTGCCAGCAGCCGGGGCGGGGGGCCGCAGGAGCAGTTCTTC
>14|TRBJ2-7|TRBD1|TRBV18|.
CASSRGQGTYEQYF
TGTGCCAGCTCACGGGGACAGGGGACTTACGAGCAGTACTTC
>15|TRBJ2-1|.|TRBV11-2|.
CASSLTRGAPNEQFF
TGTGCCAGCAGCTTAACCCGTGGAGCTCCAAATGAGCAGTTCTTC
>13|TRBJ1-1|TRBD1|TRBV7-2|.
CASRQGMNTEAFF
TGTGCCAGCAGACAGGGGATGAACACTGAAGCTTTCTTT
>15|TRBJ2-7|.|TRBV6-5|.
CASRTHSRGSYEQYF
TGTGCCAGCAGAACCCATAGCCGGGGGTCCTACGAGCAGTACTTC
>15|TRBJ2-3|TRBD1|TRBV4-1|.
CASSSRDRGADTQYF
TGCGCCAGCAGCTCGCGGGACAGGGGGGCAGATACGCAGTATTTT
>15|TRBJ2-1|TRBD1|TRBV5-5|.
CASISDRGIYNEQFF
TGTGCCAGCATCTCGGACAGGGGGATCTACAATGAGCAGTTCTTC
>15|TRBJ2-3|TRBD2|TRBV30|.
CAWSVVAGGTDTQYF
TGTGCCTGGAGTGTAGTAGCGGGGGGGACAGATACGCAGTATTTT
>14|TRBJ2-3|TRBD2|TRBV18|.
CASSRLAGTDTQYF
TGTGCCAGCTCCCGACTAGCGGGAACGGATACGCAGTATTTT
>15|TRBJ2-3|TRBD2|TRBV6-5|.
CASSYEAGGRDTQYF
TGTGCCAGCAGTTACGAAGCGGGAGGTCGAGATACGCAGTATTTT
>14|TRBJ1-1|TRBD1|TRBV7-3|.
CASSYSPGGTEAFF
TGTGCCAGCAGCTACAGCCCAGGGGGCACTGAAGCTTTCTTT
>15|TRBJ2-1|TRBD1|TRBV19|.
CASSPTGGGYNEQFF
TGTGCCAGTAGCCCAACAGGGGGAGGTTACAATGAGCAGTTCTTC
>14|TRBJ2-3|.|TRBV6-2/TRBV6-3|once
CASSQTGLTDTQYF
TGTGCCAGCAGCCAGACGGGACTTACAGATACGCAGTATTTT